Below, 21 T cell receptor beta chains from the same sample are listed, as sequenced in a study of control samples from healthy donors and cancer patients. The repertoire was sequenced with immunoSEQ multiplex PCR; TCRdb's copy has only in-frame clones and lacks some. The sample consists of 150,000 or so clones, around 94% of them appearing once. Sequencing input: PBMCs. The receptors stem from a man between 60 and 75 years old with colorectal cancer.

The chain recombines TRBV4-1 with TRBJ1-2; unclear D gene. The V gene lost 1 base and the J gene lost 4 bases, with 13 bases spanning the gap. The CDR3 has 15 residues. Germline CDR1 is MGHRA and CDR2 is YSYEKL. The CDR3 loop reads CASSQGPEAPYGYTF. The CDR3 DNA reads as TGCGCCAGCAGCCAAGGGCCGGAGGCCCCCTATGGCTACACCTTC.

This clone was counted once. This chain joins TRBV7-2 and TRBJ1-2; a possible D gene is TRBD1 (5 bases). This CDR3 is 14 amino acids long. The V gene lost 3 bases and the J gene lost 1 base, with 9 bases spanning the gap. Germline V gene lookup returns CDR1 SGHTA and CDR2 FQGNSA. The CDR3 reads CASSFIQGNYGYTF. DNA for the CDR3: TGTGCCAGCAGCTTCATCCAGGGTAACTATGGCTACACCTTC.

J is TRBJ2-3 and V is TRBV5-6, with D possibly TRBD2 on 6 matching bases. In germline, CDR1 is SGHDT, CDR2 YYEEEE. The CDR3 spans 13 residues. Trimming removed 4 bases from V and 5 bases from J, with 11 bases in between. CDR3 in amino acids: CASSPQGGDTQYF. The CDR3 DNA reads as TGTGCCAGCAGCCCGCAGGGAGGAGATACGCAGTATTTT.

This chain connects TRBV29-1 to TRBJ2-3, with TRBD2 as a possible D gene (5 bases). The germline V gene encodes CDR1 SQVTM and CDR2 ANQGSEA. The CDR3 is 11 residues long. CDR3 sequence: CSAGSSDTQYF. CDR3 coding DNA: TGCTCGGCGGGCTCCTCAGATACGCAGTATTTT.

The chain uses TRBV25-1 and TRBJ2-7, with D perhaps TRBD2 (6 bases). The V and J ends lost 2 bases and 3 bases respectively, with 8 bases between them. Germline CDR1 and CDR2: MGHDK and SYGVNS. CDR3 length: 13 amino acids. The DNA of the CDR3 is TGTGCCAGCAGTGAAGCGGGGTTCTACGAGCAGTACTTC. Its protein is CASSEAGFYEQYF.

The J gene is TRBJ2-3, the V gene TRBV19; TRBD1 might be the D (5 bases). With 3 bases removed from V and 4 bases from J, the gap between germline ends came to 11 bases. CDR3 length equals 14 residues. Germline V gives CDR1 LNHDA, CDR2 SQIVND (reference sequence). CDR3 in DNA: TGTGCCAGTAGTATTAGGCAGGGATCAGATACGCAGTATTTT. Its protein product is CASSIRQGSDTQYF.

V gene TRBV4-1 combines with J gene TRBJ2-5; 7 positions match TRBD1. The V gene's germline CDR1 is MGHRA and CDR2 YSYEKL. The CDR3 is made up of 15 amino acids. J lost 5 bases, V lost 4 bases, and 10 bases had no gene match. CDR3 loop: CASSRDRGISETQYF. In DNA form, the CDR3 reads TGCGCCAGCAGCCGGGACAGAGGGATTTCGGAGACCCAGTACTTC.

This clone was counted once. The chain joins TRBV6-1 to TRBJ2-7, with 9 bases that match TRBD1. CDR1 and CDR2 (germline): MNHNS, SASEGT. The CDR3 totals 14 residues. With 5 bases clipped from V and 4 bases from J, the junction kept 6 bases outside the gene matches. The CDR3 sequence is CASSFAGQGYEQYF. CDR3 nucleotide sequence: TGTGCCAGCAGTTTTGCGGGACAGGGATACGAGCAGTACTTC.

The CDR3 nucleotides read TGTGCCTGGAGTGTTCCCACAGGGGGTCCCAGTCCCTATGGCTACACCTTC. Encoded protein: CAWSVPTGGPSPYGYTF. The chain employs TRBV30 and TRBJ1-2; TRBD1 agrees at 8 bases. CDR3 length: 17 residues. Germline values: CDR1 GTSNPN, CDR2 SVGIG (reference sequence). V was clipped by 0 bases and J by 4 bases; unmatched bases: 13.

The chain combines TRBV6-5 with TRBJ1-1; unclear D gene. This CDR3 spans 13 amino acids. Germline V gene lookup returns CDR1 MNHEY and CDR2 SVGAGI. The V end lost 6 bases, the J end lost 1 base, and 9 bases lay between the germline ends. The DNA of the CDR3 is TGTGCCAGCAGGTGGGAAGCGAACACTGAAGCTTTCTTT. It encodes CASRWEANTEAFF.

The chain is built from TRBV6-5 and TRBJ2-7; 8 bases align to TRBD1. Germline V gives CDR1 MNHEY, CDR2 SVGAGI. J lost 11 bases, V lost 4 bases, and 7 bases had no gene match. This CDR3 has 12 amino acids. In DNA form, the CDR3 reads TGTGCCAGCAGTTCACCTTCGACAGGGGAGTACTTC. Its protein product is CASSSPSTGEYF.

CDR3: CSADRQENTEAFF. CDR3 nucleotide sequence: TGCAGCGCCGATAGACAGGAGAACACTGAAGCTTTCTTT. The rearrangement joins TRBV29-1 to TRBJ1-1; possibly TRBD1 for D (6 bases). V was trimmed by 7 bases and J by 1 base, leaving 13 bases between them. Germline V lookup: CDR1 SQVTM, CDR2 ANQGSEA. The CDR3 length is 13 residues.

This chain uses TRBV18 with TRBJ1-5; D gene uncertain. The CDR3 length is 15 residues. Per germline, CDR1 KGHSH and CDR2 LQKENI. V lost 3 bases and J 0 bases, leaving 9 bases between the germline ends. CDR3 amino acids: CASSPEHSSNQPQHF. CDR3 sequence (DNA): TGTGCCAGCTCACCGGAACACAGTAGCAATCAGCCCCAGCATTTT.

The V and J genes are TRBV6-5 and TRBJ1-4; D is ambiguous. In germline, CDR1 is MNHEY, CDR2 SVGAGI. The V end was cut by 6 bases, the J end by 4 bases, with 12 bases between. The CDR3 covers 14 residues. This CDR3 is CASRTASVNEKLFF. The CDR3 DNA is TGTGCCAGCAGAACAGCATCCGTTAATGAAAAACTGTTTTTT.

V and J are TRBV6-2 or TRBV6-3 and TRBJ1-1; tentative D call: TRBD1 (5 bases). V lost 5 bases, J lost 3 bases, and 16 bases lay in between. Per the germline V gene, CDR1 is MNHEY and CDR2 is SVGEGT. The CDR3 extends over 15 amino acids. The CDR3 reads CASSNPPGVDTEAFF. CDR3 DNA: TGTGCCAGCAGTAACCCCCCGGGGGTTGACACTGAAGCTTTCTTT.

The chain is built from TRBV5-1 and TRBJ2-1, with 9 bases lining up with TRBD2. The CDR3 runs to 15 residues. V was clipped by 8 bases and J by 6 bases; unmatched bases: 12. Germline assignment: CDR1 SGHRS and CDR2 YFSETQ. CDR3 loop: CASKTRPSGANEQFF. In nucleotides, the CDR3 is TGCGCCAGTAAGACGCGGCCTAGCGGGGCCAATGAGCAGTTCTTC. Complete variable domain (other parts from reference TRBV5-1 and TRBJ2-1): KAGVTQTPRYLIKTRGQQVTLSCSPISGHRSVSWYQQTPGQGLQFLFEYFSETQRNKGNFPGRFSGRQFSNSRSEMNVSTLELGDSALYLCASKTRPSGANEQFFGPGTRLTVL.

This rearrangement joins TRBV18 to TRBJ1-2; possible D gene TRBD1, 6 bases. V lost 3 bases, J lost 1 base, and 21 bases lay in between. The CDR3 sequence is 18 residues long. The germline V gene encodes CDR1 KGHSH and CDR2 LQKENI. The CDR3 here is CASSPVQDRTGVNYGYTF. The CDR3 DNA follows: TGTGCCAGCTCACCGGTTCAAGACAGGACCGGGGTTAACTATGGCTACACCTTC.

This chain connects TRBV6-5 to TRBJ2-7; TRBD1 aligns across 8 bases. J was trimmed by 6 bases and V by 6 bases; bases with no gene match: 10. This CDR3 is built from 14 residues. The germline gives CDR1 MNHEY, CDR2 SVGAGI. The CDR3 loop reads CASSLGQGRAEQYF. The CDR3 coding sequence is TGTGCCAGCAGCCTCGGACAGGGAAGGGCCGAGCAGTACTTC.

The J gene is TRBJ2-2, the V gene TRBV5-6, with D unclear. V dropped 0 bases and J dropped 6 bases, with 6 bases sitting between them. The CDR3 loop spans 13 amino acids. Germline CDR1 is SGHDT and CDR2 is YYEEEE. This chain's CDR3 is CASSLDGPGELFF. In DNA form, the CDR3 reads TGTGCCAGCAGCTTGGATGGCCCCGGGGAGCTGTTTTTT.

V is TRBV6-2 or TRBV6-3 and J is TRBJ2-6, with D possibly being TRBD2 (6 bases). Looked up from germline, CDR1 is MNHEY and CDR2 is SVGEGT. This CDR3 contains 17 residues. V lost 4 bases and J 1 base, leaving 14 bases between the germline ends. The CDR3 nucleotides read TGTGCCAGCAGTTCACCGGGACTTCGTTCTGGGGCCAACGTCCTGACTTTC. Translating it yields CASSSPGLRSGANVLTF.

This clone turned up a few times. This sequence joins TRBV6-2 or TRBV6-3 and TRBJ1-2, with 8 bases identical to TRBD1. Germline CDR1 reads MNHEY; CDR2 reads SVGEGT. The CDR3 sequence is 14 residues long. The trim removed 2 bases at V and 4 bases at J, leaving 3 bases unmatched. CDR3 loop: CASSYEGTGYGYTF. CDR3 coding DNA: TGTGCCAGCAGTTACGAAGGGACAGGCTATGGCTACACCTTC.